This T cell receptor (gamma chain) was obtained from a study of Vδ1+ human thymocytes (dated 2018 in TCRdb). About the study as a whole: As a data resource, the study described the mRNA-level TRG and TRD CDR3 repertoires of highly purified Vdelta1+ thymocytes obtained from young children. Validation of the multiplex-based CDR3 amplicon strategy against 5'RACE-based CDR3 amplicon generation methods had been performed previously. General study outcomes and caveats: The use of highly purified populations and single-cell validation was advised by the authors, since misinterpretation of bulk repertoire data could be caused by unexpected Vdelta2 sequences. Donors shared many TRG clonotypes (up to roughly 6.9x10^3), but TRD repertoires were essentially private, with at most 120 shared. Despite high sort purity, around 20% of thymic TRD sequences were Vdelta2 (and few Vdelta3), unlike peripheral blood Vdelta1+ controls. Donors did not cluster by age or sex, so the analyses were not stratified by age or sex. Unlike the oligoclonal repertoires in peripheral blood, the thymic TRG and TRD repertoires appeared highly polyclonal, with Gaussian CDR3 length distributions.

RNA was extracted with the RNeasy mini kit and reverse transcribed using Superscript III. To generate the CDR3 amplicons, a multiplex PCR was run using pooled V-gene forward primers together with a constant-region reverse primer that carried Illumina adaptor overhangs. After gel purification, the amplicons were indexed with Nextera index primers over approximately 8 extra PCR cycles and then purified using AMPure XP beads. Sequencing of libraries was performed on an Illumina MiSeq using paired-end 250 bp reads, dual indexing and an approximately 20% PhiX spike-in. On the study's bioinformatics: Read quality was checked with FastQC, and TRG read pairs were merged using ea-utils fastq-join. IMGT/HighV-QUEST was used to annotate sequences, retaining only productive sequences with an unambiguous V-gene assignment, and each clonotype was defined by an identical CDR3 sequence. For downstream analysis, VDJtools 1.1.1, tcR 2.2.3, Treemap and vegan Shannon diversity in R 3.4.4 were used. After TCRdb called clones again from the public reads with CATT, rows with identical DNA were merged. The V and J calls and clone size come from TCRdb's table, not from the authors' own analysis. The sample table lists some 9,000 gamma-chain clones, 56% of them with a count of one. Of the sample, about 1.5% falls within the top ten clones.

Thymic samples were depleted of alphabeta T cells, then CD3+ TCRVdelta1+ TCRVdelta2- thymocytes were FACS-sorted. The purity of the sorted Vdelta1+ thymocytes fell between about 98% and 99.6%. The thymic specimens were obtained from 7 or 8 paediatric patients, aged roughly 5 days to 16 months, who were having corrective cardiac surgery. After the thymic tissue was dispersed, mononuclear cells were isolated using a Histopaque-1077 density gradient. The staining antibodies were anti-TCRVdelta1 clone TS8.2, anti-TCRVdelta2 clone B6, anti-CD3 clone HIT3a and anti-TCRalphabeta clone IP26. Notes on this clone: Its specific antigen is unknown. No quality values exist for individual bases; no much larger clone is one base distant.

The germline V gene supplies CDR1 EGSNGY and CDR2 YDSYNSKV. Including the terminal cysteine and phenylalanine, the CDR3 comprises 13 residues. Here the CDR3 DNA is all that survives: 39 bases in frame from base 1. Trimming accounts for 4 bases at V and 3 bases at J, while the number of junction bases matched to no gene is 6. Recombination joined TRGV2 with TRGJ1 or TRGJ2. TCRdb offers no J gene call, so here the DNA was matched to germline to obtain one. The source of this sequence is a girl less than two years old who had congenital heart surgery. Input material: Vdelta1+ gamma-delta thymocytes from the thymus. The sample's cell subset or site label is to be understood as: FACS-sorted CD3+ TCRalphabeta- TCRVdelta1+ TCRVdelta2- thymocytes. The nucleotide sequence is TGTGCCACCTGGGAGGGGAGTTATTATAAGAAACTCTTT. This is translated as CATWEGSYYKKLF.